A selection of T cell receptor beta chains follows, all from one sample in a study of CD8 T cells in ankylosing spondylitis. TCRdb re-called the 5' RACE reads through MiXCR, storing one row per CDR3 protein. The data contain about 460,000 distinct CDR3 sequences, approximately 5% of them singletons. Sequencing was performed on blood, either unsorted or a sorted T cell fraction (not recorded which). The receptors derive from a male donor with ankylosing spondylitis. Each CDR3 is given with its conserved first and last residue. A D gene is named only where the DNA matches it firmly. Part of the rows lack a size; the others show once, few, many or a class for expanded clones.

TRBD1	TRBJ1-2	few	TRBV27	TGTGCCAGCAGTTTTTCTCCGGGACAGCCAAACTATGGCTACACCTTC	CASSFSPGQPNYGYTF
.	TRBJ2-1	many	TRBV20-1	TGCAGTGCTAGAGTATCGAGCGGCTACTCCTACAATGAGCAGTTCTTC	CSARVSSGYSYNEQFF
.	TRBJ2-2	.	TRBV6-1	TGTGCCAGCAGTAAGATACAGGGAGAGAACGGGGAGCTGTTTTTT	CASSKIQGENGELFF
.	TRBJ1-6	many	TRBV12-3/TRBV12-4	TGTGCCAGCAGTTTGACCGGGACCAATTCACCCCTCCACTTT	CASSLTGTNSPLHF
.	TRBJ2-1	many	TRBV27	TGTGCCAGCAGTCCCCTACGGGCCCACCGAGATGAGCAGTTCTTC	CASSPLRAHRDEQFF
.	TRBJ1-1	many	TRBV6-4	TGTGCCAGCAGTGATGGGGAAATTGAAGCTTTCTTT	CASSDGEIEAFF
.	TRBJ2-7	.	TRBV18	TGTGCCAGCTCACCATTCCAGGGTTCGTACGAGCAGTACTTC	CASSPFQGSYEQYF
.	TRBJ2-3	many	TRBV5-5	TGTGCCAGCAGCTCCGCGGAGTATTCTCGCACAGATACGCAGTATTTT	CASSSAEYSRTDTQYF
.	TRBJ1-1	many	TRBV12-3/TRBV12-4	TGTGCCAGCAGTTTAAGCCCAGGGAGTGTAGGAAACACTGAAGCTTTCTTT	CASSLSPGSVGNTEAFF
TRBD2	TRBJ2-3	many	TRBV20-1	TGCAGTGCTCCCTTGCGGGGGGGCACAGATACGCAGTATTTT	CSAPLRGGTDTQYF
TRBD2	TRBJ2-7	many	TRBV5-6	TGTGCCAGCAGCAACACCGGGACTAGCTACGAGCAGTACTTC	CASSNTGTSYEQYF
TRBD2	TRBJ2-5	.	TRBV4-2	TGTGCCAGCAGCCAAGCCACTAGCGGGGTTGGCCAAGGGACCCAGTACTTC	CASSQATSGVGQGTQYF
.	TRBJ2-4	many	TRBV20-1	TGCAGTGCTAGCTACGGAAACATTCAGTACTTC	CSASYGNIQYF
TRBD1	TRBJ2-1	many	TRBV20-1	TGCAGTGCTAGAGACCGACAGGGGTCGCGCAATGAGCAGTTCTTC	CSARDRQGSRNEQFF
.	TRBJ2-3	many	TRBV7-9	TGTGCCAGCAGCCGAGGGACTGGTGGCACAGATACGCAGTATTTT	CASSRGTGGTDTQYF
.	TRBJ2-1	many	TRBV20-1	TGCAGTGCTAGAGAAAGAGGCAATGAGCAGTTCTTC	CSARERGNEQFF
.	TRBJ1-6	many	TRBV4-2	TGTGCCAGCAGCCAAGATATGGGGCGCGGAACCCTCCACTTT	CASSQDMGRGTLHF
TRBD1	TRBJ2-5	many	TRBV20-1	TGCAGTGCTTGGACAGGGCAAGAGACCCAGTACTTC	CSAWTGQETQYF
TRBD1	TRBJ1-3	few	TRBV7-6	TGTGCCAGCAGCTTAGAACGCAGGGGGTCCAAAAACACCATATATTTT	CASSLERRGSKNTIYF
.	TRBJ1-1	.	TRBV3-1	TGTGCCAGCAGCCAAGTTCAGGGTTGGACTGAAGCTTTCTTT	CASSQVQGWTEAFF
.	TRBJ1-1	many	TRBV20-1	TGCAGTGCCCACTCCAGGGGAAACACTGAAGCTTTCTTT	CSAHSRGNTEAFF
TRBD1	TRBJ2-1	many	TRBV5-1	TGCGCCAGCAGCGGAACGACAGGGGGCTTTAAGTTCTTC	CASSGTTGGFKFF
.	TRBJ1-2	many	TRBV5-1	TGCGCCAGCAGCTTGAACAGGGAGGTTGATGGCTACACCTTC	CASSLNREVDGYTF
.	TRBJ2-3	many	TRBV24-1	TGTGCCACCAGTGATTTGTCAGATACGCAGTATTTT	CATSDLSDTQYF
TRBD1	TRBJ2-6	.	TRBV5-1	TGCGCCAGCAGCTTGGCCCCCCCGGGACAGGGGGTTGGGGCCAACGTCCTGACTTTC	CASSLAPPGQGVGANVLTF
.	TRBJ2-2	few	TRBV6-2/TRBV6-3	TGTGCCAGCAGCGGACAGTTCACCGGGGAGCTGTTTTTT	CASSGQFTGELFF
.	TRBJ1-5	few	TRBV2	TGTGCCTTCTGTCCATTCATACCCGGAGGGCGGTCGAGCAATCAGCCCCAGCATTTT	CAFCPFIPGGRSSNQPQHF